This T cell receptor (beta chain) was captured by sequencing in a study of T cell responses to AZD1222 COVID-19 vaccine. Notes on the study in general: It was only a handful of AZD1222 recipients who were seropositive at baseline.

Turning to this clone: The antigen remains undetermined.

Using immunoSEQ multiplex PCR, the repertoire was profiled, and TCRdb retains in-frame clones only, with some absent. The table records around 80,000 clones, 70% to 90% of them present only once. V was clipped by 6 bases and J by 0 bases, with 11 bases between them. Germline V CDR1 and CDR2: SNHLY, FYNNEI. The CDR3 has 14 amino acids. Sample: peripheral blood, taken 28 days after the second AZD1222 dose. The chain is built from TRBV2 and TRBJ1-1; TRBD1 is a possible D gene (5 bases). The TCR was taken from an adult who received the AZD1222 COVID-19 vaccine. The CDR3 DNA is TGTGCCAGCAGACGTGACAGCATGAACACTGAAGCTTTCTTT. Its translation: CASRRDSMNTEAFF.